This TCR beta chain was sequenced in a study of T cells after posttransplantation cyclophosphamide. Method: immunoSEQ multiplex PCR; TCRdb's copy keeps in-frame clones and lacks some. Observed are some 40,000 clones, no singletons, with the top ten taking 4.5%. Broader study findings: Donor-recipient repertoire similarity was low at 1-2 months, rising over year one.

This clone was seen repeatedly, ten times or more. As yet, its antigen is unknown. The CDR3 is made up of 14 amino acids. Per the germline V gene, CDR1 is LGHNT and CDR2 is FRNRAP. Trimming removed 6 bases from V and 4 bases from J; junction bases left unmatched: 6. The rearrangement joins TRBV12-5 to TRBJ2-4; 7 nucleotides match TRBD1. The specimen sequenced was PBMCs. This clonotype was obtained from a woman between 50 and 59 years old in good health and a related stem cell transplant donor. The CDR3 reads CASGPGGNKNIQYF. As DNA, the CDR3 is TGTGCTAGTGGCCCAGGGGGTAATAAAAACATTCAGTACTTC. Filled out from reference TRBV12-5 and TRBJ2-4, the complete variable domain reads DARVTQTPRHKVTEMGQEVTMRCQPILGHNTVFWYRQTMMQGLELLAYFRNRAPLDDSGMPKDRFSAEMPDATLATLKIQPSEPRDSAVYFCASGPGGNKNIQYFGAGTRLSVL.